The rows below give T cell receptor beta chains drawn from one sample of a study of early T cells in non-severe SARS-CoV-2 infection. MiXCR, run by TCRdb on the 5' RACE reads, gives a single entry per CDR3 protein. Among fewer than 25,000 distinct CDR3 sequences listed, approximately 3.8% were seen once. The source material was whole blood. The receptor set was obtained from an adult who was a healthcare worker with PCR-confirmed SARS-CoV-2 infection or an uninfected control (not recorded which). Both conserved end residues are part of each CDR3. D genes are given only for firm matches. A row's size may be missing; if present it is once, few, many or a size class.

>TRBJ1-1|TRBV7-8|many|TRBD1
CASSVTGTGVGSTEAFF
TGTGCCAGCAGCGTAACCGGGACAGGGGTAGGCAGCACTGAAGCTTTCTTT
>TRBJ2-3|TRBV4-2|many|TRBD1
CASSQDKGTGRHTQYF
TGTGCCAGCAGCCAAGATAAAGGGACAGGGCGCCATACGCAGTATTTT
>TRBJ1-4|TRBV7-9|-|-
CASSLGGTVYKLFF
TGTGCCAGCAGCTTAGGGGGGACGGTTTACAAACTGTTTTTT
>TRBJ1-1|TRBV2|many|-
CAKKMVNTEAFF
TGTGCCAAAAAAATGGTGAACACTGAAGCTTTCTTT
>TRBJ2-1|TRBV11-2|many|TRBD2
CASSLLSGQPRYNEQFF
TGTGCCAGCAGCCTACTTAGCGGGCAGCCACGATACAATGAGCAGTTCTTC
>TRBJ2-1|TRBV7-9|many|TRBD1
CASSFGTGGNEQFF
TGTGCCAGCAGCTTCGGGACAGGGGGCAATGAGCAGTTCTTC
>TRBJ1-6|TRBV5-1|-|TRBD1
CASSFYPGQGADSPLHF
TGCGCCAGCAGCTTTTACCCGGGACAGGGGGCGGATTCACCCCTCCACTTT
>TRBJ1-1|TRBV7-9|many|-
CASSPTANTEAFF
TGTGCCAGCAGCCCGACTGCTAACACTGAAGCTTTCTTT
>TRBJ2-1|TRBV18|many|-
CASSPENRVGDNEQFF
TGTGCCAGCTCACCAGAGAACAGGGTGGGCGACAATGAGCAGTTCTTC
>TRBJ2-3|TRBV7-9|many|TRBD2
CASSLALAGGMPDTQYF
TGTGCCAGCAGCTTAGCACTAGCGGGAGGAATGCCAGATACGCAGTATTTT
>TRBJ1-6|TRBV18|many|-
CASSRAAATGNSPLHF
TGTGCCAGCTCACGGGCGGCGGCCACTGGGAATTCACCCCTCCACTTT
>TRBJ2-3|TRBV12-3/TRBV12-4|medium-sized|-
CASSRGDTRTDTQYF
TGTGCCAGCAGTAGGGGGGATACCCGCACAGATACGCAGTATTTT
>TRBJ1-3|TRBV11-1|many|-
CASTSSLASGNTIYF
TGTGCCAGCACCTCGTCGTTGGCGTCAGGAAACACCATATATTTT
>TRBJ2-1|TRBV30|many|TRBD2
CAWRASGRAGNEQFF
TGTGCCTGGAGAGCTAGCGGGAGGGCCGGGAATGAGCAGTTCTTC
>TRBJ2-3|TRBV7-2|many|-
CASIHQRQSTDTQYF
TGTGCCAGCATCCACCAGCGGCAGAGCACAGATACGCAGTATTTT
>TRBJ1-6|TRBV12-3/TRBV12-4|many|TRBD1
CASSLLQGADVLHF
TGTGCCAGCAGTTTATTACAGGGGGCGGACGTCCTCCACTTT
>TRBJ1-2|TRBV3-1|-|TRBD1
CASSSGQNYGYTF
TGTGCCAGCAGCTCGGGACAGAACTATGGCTACACCTTC
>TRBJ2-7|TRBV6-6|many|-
CASSYSNEAYEQYF
TGTGCCAGCAGTTACTCTAACGAAGCCTACGAGCAGTACTTC
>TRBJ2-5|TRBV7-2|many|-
CASSLGLPTETQYF
TGTGCCAGCAGCTTAGGACTTCCCACCGAGACCCAGTACTTC
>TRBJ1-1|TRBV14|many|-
CASSQPGMNTEAFF
TGTGCCAGCAGCCAACCAGGGATGAACACTGAAGCTTTCTTT
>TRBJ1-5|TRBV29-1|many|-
CSVEDLRNSNQPQHF
TGCAGCGTTGAAGATCTGAGGAATAGCAATCAGCCCCAGCATTTT
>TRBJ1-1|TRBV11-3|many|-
CASRQGKITEAFF
TGTGCCAGCAGGCAAGGGAAAATTACTGAAGCTTTCTTT